These 30 T cell receptor beta chains originate from one sample sequenced in a study of blood T cell repertoires in COVID-19 (dated by TCRdb to 2020 to 2021). Receptor amplification or capture employed the immunoSEQ multiplex PCR assay. What TCRdb holds here is the immuneACCESS table cut down to in-frame rearrangements. Part of the clones is not present; checked against another copy, under half of the missing clones reflect an unresolved V gene, and the others are unexplained. Present in this sample are roughly 230,000 clones, around 84% of which were seen just once. The ten largest clones capture approximately 6.6% of the sample. Sample: PBMCs or T cells enriched from blood (not recorded which). The receptor set was obtained from a woman aged 45-59 years who had been exposed to COVID-19.

This clone was counted a single time. The V call is TRBV27, the J call TRBJ1-2; D not resolved. CDR1 MNHEY and CDR2 SMNVEV come from the germline V gene (reference sequence). The CDR3 length is 14 residues. V gave up 7 bases and J gave up 4 bases, with 16 bases separating them. CDR3: CASKNRAQPYGYTF. Here the CDR3 DNA reads TGTGCCAGCAAAAATAGAGCTCAACCCTATGGCTACACCTTC.

J is TRBJ2-1 and V is TRBV9; no clear D. V gave up 4 bases and J gave up 4 bases, with 6 bases separating them. The CDR3 is 12 amino acids. CDR1 and CDR2 (germline): SGDLS, YYNGEE. DNA of the CDR3: TGTGCCAGCAGCTCCCCGTACAATGAGCAGTTCTTC. Its protein product is CASSSPYNEQFF.

The gene calls are TRBV10-3 and TRBJ1-5, with 7 nucleotides matching TRBD1. The germline V gene has CDR1 ENHRY and CDR2 SYGVKD. This CDR3 region has 18 residues. J lost 0 bases, V lost 4 bases, and 12 bases had no gene match. This chain's CDR3 is CAISAEDRRSYSNQPQHF. The CDR3 DNA is TGTGCCATCAGTGCTGAGGACAGGAGATCATATAGCAATCAGCCCCAGCATTTT.

This chain uses TRBV3-1 (or the pseudogene TRBV3-2) with TRBJ1-2; no clear D gene. The CDR3 has 13 amino acids. Between the trimmed V and J ends, which lost 4 bases and 1 base, there was a span of 7 bases. Germline CDR1 and CDR2: LGHDT and YNNKEL (reference sequence). The CDR3 nucleotides are TGTGCCAGCAGCCCAACAAGTAACTATGGCTACACCTTC. It encodes CASSPTSNYGYTF.

This clone was detected once. The chain is built from TRBV5-1 and TRBJ2-3; a weak D match, TRBD1 (6 bases). Germline CDR1 reads SGHRS; CDR2 reads YFSETQ. The CDR3 has 14 residues. Trimming pared 6 bases from V and 2 bases from J, leaving 13 bases between. CDR3 region: CASTPTGNTDTQYF. As DNA, the CDR3 is TGCGCCAGCACTCCGACAGGAAACACAGATACGCAGTATTTT.

This clone was observed a single time. The gene calls are TRBV9 and TRBJ2-7; TRBD1 matches 9 bases. This CDR3 has 15 residues. J lost 4 bases, V lost 2 bases, and 7 bases had no gene match. Germline V gene data show CDR1 as SGDLS and CDR2 as YYNGEE. CDR3 sequence reads: CASSVGTGISYEQYF. In DNA, the CDR3 is TGTGCCAGCAGCGTGGGGACAGGGATTTCGTACGAGCAGTACTTC. The entire variable domain, with the rest obtained from reference TRBV9 and TRBJ2-7, is as follows: DSGVTQTPKHLITATGQRVTLRCSPRSGDLSVYWYQQSLDQGLQFLIQYYNGEERAKGNILERFSAQQFPDLHSELNLSSLELGDSALYFCASSVGTGISYEQYFGPGTRLTVT.

J is TRBJ1-2 and V is TRBV3-1 (or the pseudogene TRBV3-2), with D tentatively TRBD1 (5 bases). Deletions cut 10 bases from V and 8 bases from J, with 14 bases between. The germline CDR1 and CDR2 sequences are LGHDT and YNNKEL (reference sequence). The CDR3 runs 11 residues. Here the CDR3 reads CATQGLGGYTF. CDR3 nucleotide sequence: TGTGCCACCCAGGGACTCGGCGGCTACACCTTC.

Remarks on this clone: One junction end disagrees with the germline gene, perhaps due to a read error. This chain links TRBV9 with TRBJ2-3; 7 bases are a match to TRBD2. This CDR3 is 14 amino acids long. Per the germline V gene, CDR1 is SGDLS and CDR2 is YYNGEE. CDR3 DNA sequence: TGTGCCAGCAGCACTCAGCGGGGCACCGATACGCAGTATTTT. Translated: CASSTQRGTDTQYF. The whole variable domain, remainder taken from reference TRBV9 and TRBJ2-3, is DSGVTQTPKHLITATGQRVTLRCSPRSGDLSVYWYQQSLDQGLQFLIQYYNGEERAKGNILERFSAQQFPDLHSELNLSSLELGDSALYFCASSTQRGTDTQYFGPGTRLTVL.

The rearrangement links TRBV7-8 to TRBJ1-4; 7 bases agree with TRBD1. This CDR3 has 14 amino acids. Germline V CDR1 and CDR2: SGHVS, FQNEAQ. V trimming: 4 bases; J trimming: 8 bases; junction bases outside the gene matches: 7. CDR3 in amino acids: CASSSYRGGEKLFF. As DNA, the CDR3 is TGTGCCAGCAGCTCTTACAGGGGTGGGGAAAAACTGTTTTTT.

The V and J genes are TRBV30 and TRBJ2-1; D is possibly TRBD1 (5 bases). The CDR3 is 15 residues long. From germline, CDR1 is GTSNPN and CDR2 SVGIG (reference sequence). V was clipped by 2 bases and J by 7 bases, with 18 bases between them. DNA of the CDR3: TGTGCCTGGAGTCTAGGGGCCACTGCCAGGAATGAGCAGTTCTTC. It codes for CAWSLGATARNEQFF.

The chain carries TRBV19 and TRBJ1-3; weak D call: TRBD1 (5 bases). The V end lost 9 bases, the J end lost 4 bases, and 10 bases lay between the germline ends. This CDR3 spans 12 amino acids. Per germline, CDR1 LNHDA and CDR2 SQIVND (reference sequence). DNA for the CDR3: TGTGCCAGCATGACAGACGGAAACACCATATATTTT. Amino acids: CASMTDGNTIYF. Using reference TRBV19 and TRBJ1-3 for the parts outside the CDR3, the full variable domain is DGGITQSPKYLFRKEGQNVTLSCEQNLNHDAMYWYRQDPGQGLRLIYYSQIVNDFQKGDIAEGYSVSREKKESFPLTVTSAQKNPTAFYLCASMTDGNTIYFGEGSWLTVV.

This clone has a handful of counts. The V gene is TRBV5-1, the J gene TRBJ2-3, with D perhaps TRBD2 (6 bases). V lost 3 bases, J lost 2 bases, and 13 bases lay in between. The CDR3 consists of 15 residues. Germline CDR1 is SGHRS and CDR2 is YFSETQ. DNA for the CDR3: TGCGCCAGCAGCTCGGGGGACTTTTCCACAGATACGCAGTATTTT. Amino acid sequence: CASSSGDFSTDTQYF. The variable domain in full, with the rest retrieved from reference TRBV5-1 and TRBJ2-3, is KAGVTQTPRYLIKTRGQQVTLSCSPISGHRSVSWYQQTPGQGLQFLFEYFSETQRNKGNFPGRFSGRQFSNSRSEMNVSTLELGDSALYLCASSSGDFSTDTQYFGPGTRLTVL.

As regards this clone: Other DNA sequences in the sample encode the same CDR3. The chain has TRBV5-1 and TRBJ2-1; 10 nucleotides agree with TRBD2. Trimming took 2 bases from V and 1 from J; bases not matched to a gene: 0. Per the germline V gene, CDR1 is SGHRS and CDR2 is YFSETQ. This CDR3 is built from 15 residues. The CDR3 is CASSLLAGSYNEQFF. Written as DNA, the CDR3 is TGCGCCAGCAGCTTACTAGCGGGGTCCTACAATGAGCAGTTCTTC.

J is TRBJ2-7 and V is TRBV30; 9 bases line up with TRBD1. V lost 2 bases, J lost 6 bases, and 5 bases stayed unmatched. Germline V gene lookup returns CDR1 GTSNPN and CDR2 SVGIG (reference sequence). The CDR3 loop spans 13 amino acids. As DNA, the CDR3 is TGTGCCTGGAGTTGGGACAGGGAGGGCGAGCAGTACTTC. Its translation: CAWSWDREGEQYF.

The chain has TRBV6-2 or TRBV6-3 and TRBJ1-5; 8 bases are shared with TRBD1. The CDR3 sequence is 16 residues long. Germline assignment: CDR1 MNHEY and CDR2 SVGEGT. After removal of 5 bases from V and 3 bases from J, the junction contained 9 bases not matched to a gene. DNA for the CDR3: TGTGCCAGCAGTCAACCGCAGGGGGCTCTCAATCAGCCCCAGCATTTT. Its translation: CASSQPQGALNQPQHF.

V gene TRBV5-5 combines with J gene TRBJ1-1, with TRBD1 as a possible D gene (6 bases). V was cut by 1 base and J by 3 bases, with 13 bases left in between. The CDR3 is 15 amino acids. Germline CDR1 is SGHKS and CDR2 is YYEKEE (reference sequence). CDR3 region: CASSLTTGTHTEAFF. In DNA form, the CDR3 reads TGTGCCAGCAGCTTGACCACAGGGACCCACACTGAAGCTTTCTTT.

This clone came up many times. J is TRBJ2-7 and V is TRBV5-4; maybe TRBD1 (6 bases). The CDR3 covers 18 residues. Germline values: CDR1 SGHNT, CDR2 YYREEE (reference sequence). V lost 3 bases, J lost 4 bases, and 26 bases lay in between. This chain's CDR3 is CASSSTRQTGRGGYEQYF. CDR3 coding DNA: TGTGCCAGCAGCTCAACTAGACAAACAGGGCGAGGGGGATACGAGCAGTACTTC. The complete variable domain, with remaining parts taken from reference TRBV5-4 and TRBJ2-7, reads ETGVTQSPTHLIKTRGQQVTLRCSSQSGHNTVSWYQQALGQGPQFIFQYYREEENGRGNFPPRFSGLQFPNYSSELNVNALELDDSALYLCASSSTRQTGRGGYEQYFGPGTRLTVT.

This rearrangement joins TRBV4-2 to TRBJ1-1; D gene ambiguous. Germline CDR1 is LGHNA and CDR2 is YNFKEQ. Deletions cut 1 base from V and 3 bases from J, with 12 bases between. This CDR3 has 15 residues. CDR3 amino acids: CASSQVAQSDTEAFF. CDR3 DNA: TGTGCCAGCAGCCAAGTCGCCCAATCGGACACTGAAGCTTTCTTT.

J is TRBJ2-7 and V is TRBV28; TRBD2 aligns across 11 bases. The CDR3 is 15 amino acids. V lost 5 bases to trimming and J lost 7 bases; unmatched junction nucleotides: 10. CDR1 and CDR2 from the germline V gene are MDHEN and SYDVKM. CDR3 amino acids: CASSPAVAGGREQYF. The CDR3 DNA reads as TGTGCCAGCAGTCCTGCTGTAGCGGGGGGGCGGGAGCAGTACTTC. Full variable domain (remainder filled in from reference TRBV28 and TRBJ2-7): DVKVTQSSRYLVKRTGEKVFLECVQDMDHENMFWYRQDPGLGLRLIYFSYDVKMKEKGDIPEGYSVSREKKERFSLILESASTNQTSMYLCASSPAVAGGREQYFGPGTRLTVT.

This clone was detected once. The chain joins TRBV19 to TRBJ2-7; 14 nucleotides match TRBD2. CDR1 is LNHDA, CDR2 SQIVND, per germline (reference sequence). The CDR3 extends over 19 amino acids. V lost 9 bases to trimming and J lost 2 bases; unmatched junction nucleotides: 18. This chain's CDR3 is CASSYKGLAGVPIAYEQYF. The CDR3 bases are TGTGCCAGCTCCTATAAGGGACTAGCGGGGGTCCCTATTGCCTACGAGCAGTACTTC.

The chain recombines TRBV30 with TRBJ1-3; 7 bases line up with TRBD1. The CDR3 covers 13 residues. The germline V gene encodes CDR1 GTSNPN and CDR2 SVGIG (reference sequence). With 4 bases clipped from V and 9 bases from J, the junction kept 9 bases outside the gene matches. CDR3 in amino acids: CAWTTGLFPTIYF. In DNA, the CDR3 is TGTGCCTGGACGACAGGGCTTTTCCCCACCATATATTTT.

This rearrangement joins TRBV2 to TRBJ1-4, with TRBD1 matching over 8 bases. The ends lost 6 bases at V and 6 bases at J; junction bases unmatched: 3. Germline V CDR1 and CDR2: SNHLY, FYNNEI. This CDR3 comprises 13 residues. For the CDR3, the DNA is TGTGCCAGCAGCCCGGGACAGGATGAAAAACTGTTTTTT. It encodes CASSPGQDEKLFF.

The V call is TRBV7-2, the J call TRBJ1-5, with D uncertain. CDR3 length: 14 amino acids. V was trimmed by 4 bases and J by 4 bases, leaving 11 bases between them. CDR1 and CDR2 from the germline V gene are SGHTA and FQGNSA. CDR3 residues: CASSSPSYNQPQHF. For the CDR3, the DNA is TGTGCCAGCAGCTCCCCTTCGTATAATCAGCCCCAGCATTTT.

The chain couples TRBV12-5 to TRBJ2-2; a weak D match, TRBD2 (6 bases). Trimming removed 1 base at V and 6 bases at J, with 21 bases between. Looked up from germline, CDR1 is LGHNT and CDR2 is FRNRAP. The CDR3 spans 18 residues. CDR3 coding DNA: TGTGCTAGTGGTTTGGCCTTCACCGGGACTTCGGGAGCCGGGGAGCTGTTTTTT. It codes for CASGLAFTGTSGAGELFF.

This chain uses TRBV5-4 with TRBJ2-1; 14 bases map to TRBD2. The ends lost 4 bases at V and 3 bases at J; junction bases unmatched: 9. Germline V gene sequence: CDR1 SGHNT, CDR2 YYREEE (reference sequence). The CDR3 sequence is 18 residues long. DNA for the CDR3: TGTGCCAGCAGCCCCTCGACTAGCGGGGGGGCCAGCTACAATGAGCAGTTCTTC. It specifies CASSPSTSGGASYNEQFF.

V usage is TRBV4-3 and J usage is TRBJ2-3, with D possibly TRBD2 on 6 matching bases. The CDR3 totals 13 residues. The germline V gene encodes CDR1 LGHNA and CDR2 YSLEER. V gave up 9 bases and J gave up 3 bases, with 13 bases separating them. The CDR3 loop is CARGGGSTDTQYF. The CDR3 region has the DNA TGCGCCAGGGGCGGAGGGTCTACAGATACGCAGTATTTT.

The rearrangement joins TRBV7-6 to TRBJ2-6, with 7 bases aligning to TRBD1. Germline V gene sequence: CDR1 SGHVS, CDR2 FNYEAQ. V gave up 4 bases and J gave up 0 bases; unmatched junction bases: 0. The CDR3 consists of 15 residues. The CDR3 DNA sequence: TGTGCCAGCAGCTGGGACAGCTCTGGGGCCAACGTCCTGACTTTC. This codes for CASSWDSSGANVLTF.

The chain has TRBV27 and TRBJ2-2; TRBD2 aligns across 16 bases. With V trimmed by 1 base and J by 4 bases, 12 bases remained unmatched. This CDR3 spans 21 amino acids. Germline CDR1 and CDR2: MNHEY and SMNVEV (reference sequence). Here the CDR3 reads CASSLYPPGTSGGASTGELFF. DNA of the CDR3: TGTGCCAGCAGTTTATACCCCCCCGGGACTAGCGGGGGGGCGTCCACCGGGGAGCTGTTTTTT.

Here the CDR3 reads CASSPTGAYEQYF. The CDR3 DNA is TGTGCCAGCTCACCAACGGGTGCCTACGAGCAGTACTTC. The chain carries TRBV18 and TRBJ2-7; D uncertain. CDR3 length: 13 residues. Between the trimmed V and J ends, which lost 2 bases and 2 bases, there was a span of 7 bases. Germline loops: CDR1 KGHSH, CDR2 LQKENI.

The rearrangement uses TRBV11-2 and TRBJ2-1, with 8 bases aligning to TRBD1. V shed 5 bases and J 9 bases; nucleotides not matched to a gene: 6. This CDR3 comprises 13 residues. Germline assignment: CDR1 SGHAT and CDR2 FQNNGV. This CDR3 is CASSTDRGGEQFF. DNA of the CDR3: TGTGCCAGCAGCACCGACAGGGGAGGTGAGCAGTTCTTC.